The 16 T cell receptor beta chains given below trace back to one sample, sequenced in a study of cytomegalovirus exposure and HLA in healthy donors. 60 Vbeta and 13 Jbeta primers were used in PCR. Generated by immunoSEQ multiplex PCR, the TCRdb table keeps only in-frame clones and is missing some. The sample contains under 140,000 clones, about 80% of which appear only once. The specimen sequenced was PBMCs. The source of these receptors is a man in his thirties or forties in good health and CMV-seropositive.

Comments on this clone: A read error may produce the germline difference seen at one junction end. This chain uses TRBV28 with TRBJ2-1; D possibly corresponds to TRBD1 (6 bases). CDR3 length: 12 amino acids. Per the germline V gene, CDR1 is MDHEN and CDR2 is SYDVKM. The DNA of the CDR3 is TGTGCCAGCAGTTCCCGGCAGGGGCATATAGTCTTC. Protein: CASSSRQGHIVF. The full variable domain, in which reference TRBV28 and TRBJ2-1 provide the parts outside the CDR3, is DVKVTQSSRYLVKRTGEKVFLECVQDMDHENMFWYRQDPGLGLRLIYFSYDVKMKEKGDIPEGYSVSREKKERFSLILESASTNQTSMYLCASSSRQGHIVFGPGTRLTVL.

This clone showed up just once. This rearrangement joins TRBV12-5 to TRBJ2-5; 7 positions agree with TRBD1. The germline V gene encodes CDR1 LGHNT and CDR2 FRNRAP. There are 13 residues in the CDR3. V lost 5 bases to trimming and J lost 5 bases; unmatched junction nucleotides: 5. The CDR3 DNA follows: TGTGCTAGTGGTACCGACAGGGTGGAGACCCAGTACTTC. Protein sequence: CASGTDRVETQYF.

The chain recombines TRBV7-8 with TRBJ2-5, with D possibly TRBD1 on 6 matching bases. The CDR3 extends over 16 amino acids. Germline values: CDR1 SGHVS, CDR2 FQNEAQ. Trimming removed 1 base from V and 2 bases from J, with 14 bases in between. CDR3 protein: CASSLVVRGAQETQYF. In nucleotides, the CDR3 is TGTGCCAGCAGCTTAGTAGTCAGGGGAGCGCAAGAGACCCAGTACTTC.

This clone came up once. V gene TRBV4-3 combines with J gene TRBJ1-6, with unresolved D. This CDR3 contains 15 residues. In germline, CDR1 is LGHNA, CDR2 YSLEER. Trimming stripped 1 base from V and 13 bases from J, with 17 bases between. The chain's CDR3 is CASSQVARTAGPLHF. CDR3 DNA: TGCGCCAGCAGCCAAGTGGCGAGGACCGCGGGGCCCCTCCACTTT.

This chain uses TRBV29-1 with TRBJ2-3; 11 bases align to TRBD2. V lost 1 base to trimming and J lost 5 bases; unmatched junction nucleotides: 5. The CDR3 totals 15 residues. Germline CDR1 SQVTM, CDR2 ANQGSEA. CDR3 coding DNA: TGCAGCGTTGAAGGGGCTAGCGGGGGGAAAGATACGCAGTATTTT. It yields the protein CSVEGASGGKDTQYF.

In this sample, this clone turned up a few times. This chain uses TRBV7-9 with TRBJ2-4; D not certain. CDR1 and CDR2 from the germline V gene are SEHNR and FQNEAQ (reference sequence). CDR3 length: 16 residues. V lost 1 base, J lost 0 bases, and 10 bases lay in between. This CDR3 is CASSLGAGLAKNIQYF. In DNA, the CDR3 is TGTGCCAGCAGCTTAGGGGCCGGCCTAGCCAAAAACATTCAGTACTTC.

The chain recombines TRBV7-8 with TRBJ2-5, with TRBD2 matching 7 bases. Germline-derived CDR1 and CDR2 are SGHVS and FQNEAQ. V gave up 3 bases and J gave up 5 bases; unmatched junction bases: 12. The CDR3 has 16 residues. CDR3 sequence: CASSLLRLGRGETQYF. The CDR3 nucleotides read TGTGCCAGCAGCTTGTTAAGACTAGGGCGGGGGGAGACCCAGTACTTC.

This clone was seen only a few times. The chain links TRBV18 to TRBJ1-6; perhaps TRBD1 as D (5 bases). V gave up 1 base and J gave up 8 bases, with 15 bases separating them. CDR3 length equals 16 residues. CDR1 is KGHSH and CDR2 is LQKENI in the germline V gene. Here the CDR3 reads CASSPRGGAGDSPLHF. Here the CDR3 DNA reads TGTGCCAGCTCACCACGGGGAGGGGCCGGGGATTCACCCCTCCACTTT.

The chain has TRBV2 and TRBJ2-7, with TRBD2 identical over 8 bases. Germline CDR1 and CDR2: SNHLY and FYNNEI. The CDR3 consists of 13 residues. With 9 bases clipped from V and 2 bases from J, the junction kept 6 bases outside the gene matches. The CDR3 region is CASQGLDAYEQYF. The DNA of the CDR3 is TGTGCCAGTCAGGGACTAGACGCCTACGAGCAGTACTTC.

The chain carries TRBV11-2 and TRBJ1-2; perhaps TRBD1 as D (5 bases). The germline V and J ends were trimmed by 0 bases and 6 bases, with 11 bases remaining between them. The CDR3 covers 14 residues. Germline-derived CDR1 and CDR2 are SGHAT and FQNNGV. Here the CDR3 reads CASSLETGGDGYTF. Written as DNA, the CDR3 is TGTGCCAGCAGCTTAGAGACGGGGGGGGATGGCTACACCTTC.

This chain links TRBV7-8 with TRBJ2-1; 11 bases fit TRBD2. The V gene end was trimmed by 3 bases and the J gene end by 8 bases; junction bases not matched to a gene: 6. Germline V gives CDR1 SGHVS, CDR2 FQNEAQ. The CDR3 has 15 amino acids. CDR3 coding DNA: TGTGCCAGCAGCTTTAGCGGGGGGGCCTGGGATGAGCAGTTCTTC. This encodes CASSFSGGAWDEQFF.

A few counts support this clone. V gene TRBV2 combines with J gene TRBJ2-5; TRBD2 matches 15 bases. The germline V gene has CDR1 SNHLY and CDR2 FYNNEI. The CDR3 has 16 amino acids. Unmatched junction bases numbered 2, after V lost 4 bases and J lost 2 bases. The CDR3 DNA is TGTGCCAGCAGTGTGGGACTAGCGGGGGGACAAGAGACCCAGTACTTC. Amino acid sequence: CASSVGLAGGQETQYF. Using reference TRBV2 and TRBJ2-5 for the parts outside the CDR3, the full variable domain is EPEVTQTPSHQVTQMGQEVILRCVPISNHLYFYWYRQILGQKVEFLVSFYNNEISEKSEIFDDQFSVERPDGSNFTLKIRSTKLEDSAMYFCASSVGLAGGQETQYFGPGTRLLVL.

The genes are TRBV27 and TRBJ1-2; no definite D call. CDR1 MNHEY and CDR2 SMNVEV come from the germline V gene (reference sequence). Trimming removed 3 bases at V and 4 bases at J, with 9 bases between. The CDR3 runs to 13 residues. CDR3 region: CASSFGSGYGYTF. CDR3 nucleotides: TGTGCCAGCAGTTTCGGCAGCGGCTATGGCTACACCTTC.

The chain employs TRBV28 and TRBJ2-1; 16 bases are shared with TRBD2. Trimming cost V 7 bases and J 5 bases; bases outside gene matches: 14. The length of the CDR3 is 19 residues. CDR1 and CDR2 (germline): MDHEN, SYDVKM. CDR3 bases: TGTGCCAGCACCGAAAAACCCGGGACTAGCGGGGGGGCCCACAATGAGCAGTTCTTC. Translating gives CASTEKPGTSGGAHNEQFF.

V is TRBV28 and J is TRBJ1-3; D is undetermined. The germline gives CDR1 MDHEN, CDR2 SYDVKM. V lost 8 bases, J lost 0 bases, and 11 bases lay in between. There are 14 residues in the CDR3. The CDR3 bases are TGTGCCAGCTTTCAGGCATACTCTGGAAACACCATATATTTT. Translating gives CASFQAYSGNTIYF.

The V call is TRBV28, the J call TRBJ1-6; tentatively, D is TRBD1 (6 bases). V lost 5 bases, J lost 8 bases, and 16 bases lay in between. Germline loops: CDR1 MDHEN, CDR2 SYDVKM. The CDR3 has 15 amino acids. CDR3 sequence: CASSERQALHSPLHF. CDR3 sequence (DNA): TGTGCCAGCAGTGAAAGACAGGCCCTTCATTCACCCCTCCACTTT.